This T cell receptor beta chain stems from a study of T cells in Graves' hyperthyroidism and ophthalmopathy. CDR1 and CDR2 from the germline V gene are GTSNPN and SVGIG (reference sequence). This CDR3 is built from 13 residues. V trimming: 4 bases; J trimming: 2 bases; junction bases outside the gene matches: 3. This clonotype has just a few counts. Authors of the study amplified TCR beta CDR3 regions from RNA transcripts. RT-PCR in the first round (using the HTBI primer set) targeted the TCR CDR3. TCRdb used MiXCR to reprocess the multiplex PCR reads, holding one entry per CDR3 protein. The sample has approximately 720,000 distinct CDR3 sequences; around 20% are singletons.

The rearrangement links TRBV30 to TRBJ1-2; 8 nucleotides agree with TRBD1. Specimen: blood. The clonotype comes from a woman between 50 and 59 years old with Graves' hyperthyroidism that later progressed to Graves' ophthalmopathy. DNA of the CDR3: TGTGCCTGGAACTCAGGGGGCAACTATGGCTACACCTTC. It encodes CAWNSGGNYGYTF.